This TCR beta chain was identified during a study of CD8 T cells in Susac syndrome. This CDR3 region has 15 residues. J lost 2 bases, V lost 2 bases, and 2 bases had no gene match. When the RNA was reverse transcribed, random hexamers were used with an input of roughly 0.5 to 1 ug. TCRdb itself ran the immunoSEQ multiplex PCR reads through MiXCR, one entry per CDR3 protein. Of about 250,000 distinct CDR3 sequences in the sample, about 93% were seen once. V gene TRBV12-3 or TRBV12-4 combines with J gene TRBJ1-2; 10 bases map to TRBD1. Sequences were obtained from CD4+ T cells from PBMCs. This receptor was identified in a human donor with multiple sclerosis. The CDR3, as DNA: TGTGCCAGCAGTTTATGGGGACAGGGGAACTATGGCTACACCTTC. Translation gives CASSLWGQGNYGYTF.